This T cell receptor beta chain was captured by sequencing in a study of T-cell reconstitution after alpha-beta-depleted transplantation in children. Overall study findings and caveats: At around two months after transplant, the alpha-beta T cells were reportedly derived from several hundred expanded clones that came from non-depleted graft cells. Surviving recipient T cells and thymic progenitors accounted for the high day-60 TCRbeta diversity observed in some patients. Newly produced T cells mostly accounted for T-cell counts and diversity one year post-transplant.

This CDR3 has 12 residues. The ends were cut back, 5 bases at V and 8 bases at J, with 13 bases in the middle. From germline, CDR1 is DFQATT and CDR2 SNEGSKA (reference sequence). The library targeted TCRbeta and was prepared with unique molecular identifiers. TCRdb passed the PCR reads through MiXCR, listing each CDR3 protein once. The sample consists of about 980,000 distinct CDR3 sequences, about 31% of them appearing once. This clonotype came up a few times. Its target is unknown. The receptor was derived from a boy under three years old who had a stem cell transplant for SCID, so the T cells may come from the graft donor. Specimen: PBMCs, mostly from graft donor cells, collected 360 days after TCRalphabeta/CD19-depleted stem cell transplant. V is TRBV20-1 and J is TRBJ2-4; D may be TRBD2 (5 bases). The CDR3 coding sequence is TGCAGTGCTGCTCCCGGGGTAGACATTCAGTACTTC. It yields the protein CSAAPGVDIQYF.